This TCR beta chain comes out of a study of blood T cell repertoires in COVID-19. The wider study: COVID-19 samples, acute and convalescent, were from the United States, Italy and Spain.

Seattle's enrolled individuals joined amid active infection and were then monitored longitudinally. This CDR3 comprises 15 residues. Germline trimming cut 3 bases from V and 4 bases from J; bases unmatched to any gene: 6. Per the germline V gene, CDR1 is SGHRS and CDR2 is YFSETQ. As originally analysed: Amplification of reference gene primers was used by the study to estimate nucleated cell counts. The table came from immunoSEQ multiplex PCR; TCRdb's copy has only in-frame clones and leaves some out. The V and J calls and clone size come from that table; D and trimming were worked out from the DNA. The table has fewer than 250,000 clones, 85% to 90% seen once.

Sequencing used peripheral blood. The chain carries TRBV5-1 and TRBJ2-3; 9 nucleotides match TRBD1. The receptor was isolated from a man aged 25 to 40 with COVID-19, enrolled during active disease. In nucleotides, the CDR3 is TGCGCCAGCAGCTCCCCGGGACAGGGAGCAGATACGCAGTATTTT. Amino acids: CASSSPGQGADTQYF.